A single T cell receptor beta chain is shown here with its context. This sample is part of a study of shared clonotypes between healthy human individuals. The repertoire was sequenced with immunoSEQ multiplex PCR; TCRdb's copy has only in-frame clones and lacks some. The data show around 2.1 million clones, around 95% seen once. The sequence derives from a man aged 18-30 years in good health. The specimen sequenced was naive CD4+ T cells sorted from blood. The subset here: CD45RA+ positively selected.

The CDR3 DNA follows: TGCGCCAGCAGCCACCCCGGGACAGGGAATCAGCCCCAGCATTTT. This codes for CASSHPGTGNQPQHF. V and J are TRBV4-1 and TRBJ1-5, with 9 bases that match TRBD1. The CDR3 length is 15 residues. The V and J ends lost 3 bases and 4 bases, in that order; junction bases with no gene match: 4. The germline gives CDR1 MGHRA, CDR2 YSYEKL.